This is a list of T cell receptor beta chains from one sample in a study of blood T cell repertoires in COVID-19. The data were produced by immunoSEQ multiplex PCR, yet TCRdb's version contains in-frame clones alone and is incomplete. Among roughly 230,000 clones listed, around 90% were seen once. The sample taken for sequencing was peripheral blood. The source is a man aged 30 to 45 with COVID-19, enrolled during active disease. Both conserved end residues are part of each CDR3. The order of the fields is J gene, clone size, V gene, D gene, CDR3 length, CDR3 DNA, CDR3 protein. The D gene is left open where the match is weak. Clone size appears in some rows only: once, few, many, or a class for an expanded clone.

>TRBJ2-7|-|TRBV30|-|14
TGTGCCTGGAGTGTACTAGGGGGAGGGGACGAGCAGTACTTC
CAWSVLGGGDEQYF
>TRBJ2-7|-|TRBV7-9|-|15
TGTGCCAGCAGTAGCCCGGGACTGACGCTACCCGAGCAGTACTTC
CASSSPGLTLPEQYF
>TRBJ2-1|-|TRBV4-2|-|14
TGTGCCAGCAGCCAAGCAGGCAGGGTTAATGAGCAGTTCTTC
CASSQAGRVNEQFF
>TRBJ1-6|-|TRBV7-9|-|14
TGTGCCAGCGGGCCGGAGGGCTTTAATTCACCCCTCCACTTT
CASGPEGFNSPLHF
>TRBJ2-5|-|TRBV7-9|TRBD2|18
TGTGCCAGCAACTATGACCCCGGGACTAGCGGGGTTATAGAGACCCAGTACTTC
CASNYDPGTSGVIETQYF
>TRBJ2-1|-|TRBV10-3|TRBD1|15
TGTGCCATCAGTGACCCGGGACAGGGGGCCTATGAGCAGTTCTTC
CAISDPGQGAYEQFF
>TRBJ1-3|-|TRBV10-2|-|18
TGCGCCAGCAGTGAGTCGTACCCCCACCGGGGGACTGGAAACACCATATATTTT
CASSESYPHRGTGNTIYF
>TRBJ2-2|-|TRBV5-6|TRBD1|15
TGTGCCAGCAGCCCAGGACAGGTTCAAGCCGGGGAGCTGTTTTTT
CASSPGQVQAGELFF
>TRBJ2-4|-|TRBV30|-|13
TGTGCCTGGGGCCGGGGTACCAAAAACATTCAGTACTTC
CAWGRGTKNIQYF
>TRBJ1-3|-|TRBV19|-|12
TGTGCCAGTAACAGTGCTGGAAACACCATATATTTT
CASNSAGNTIYF
>TRBJ2-5|-|TRBV12-3/TRBV12-4|TRBD2|12
TGTGCCAGCCAGCGGGGGGGAGAGACCCAGTACTTC
CASQRGGETQYF
>TRBJ2-7|-|TRBV4-1|TRBD2|14
TGCGCCAGCAGCGGACTAGCGGGGATATACGAGCAGTACTTC
CASSGLAGIYEQYF
>TRBJ1-3|-|TRBV6-1|-|15
TGTGCCAGCAGTGAACGTGGAGGGATCGGAAACACCATATATTTT
CASSERGGIGNTIYF
>TRBJ2-5|-|TRBV6-5|-|16
TGTGCCAGCAGTTCGGAGGAGGGACGGTCGGGAGAGACCCAGTACTTC
CASSSEEGRSGETQYF
>TRBJ1-1|-|TRBV9|-|13
TGTGCCAGCAGCTCCGGGTTGAACACTGAAGCTTTCTTT
CASSSGLNTEAFF
>TRBJ1-5|once|TRBV19|TRBD1|15
TGTGCCAGTAGTATGGAACAGGGGTTTAATCAGCCCCAGCATTTT
CASSMEQGFNQPQHF
>TRBJ2-3|-|TRBV7-6|-|13
TGTGCCAGCAGCGAGGGTGAGTCGGATACGCAGTATTTT
CASSEGESDTQYF
>TRBJ1-4|-|TRBV3-1/TRBV3-2|-|15
TGTGCCAGCAGCCAAGATCAGGGGCGTAATGAAAAACTGTTTTTT
CASSQDQGRNEKLFF
>TRBJ1-3|-|TRBV6-1|TRBD1|16
TGTGCCAGCAGTGAATGGGGACAGGCCTCTGGAAACACCATATATTTT
CASSEWGQASGNTIYF
>TRBJ2-7|-|TRBV19|-|15
TGTGCCAGTAGTATTGGTGCGGTTGCGGCCTACGAGCAGTACTTC
CASSIGAVAAYEQYF
>TRBJ1-5|-|TRBV4-1|-|16
TGCGCCAGCAGCCAAGATCCGGGATATAGCAATCAGCCCCAGCATTTT
CASSQDPGYSNQPQHF
>TRBJ2-7|-|TRBV3-1/TRBV3-2|-|19
TGTGCCAGCAGCCAACACGTTAAGCCCGGGGAAAGGAGCTCCTACGAGCAGTACTTC
CASSQHVKPGERSSYEQYF
>TRBJ2-7|-|TRBV18|TRBD1|15
TGTGCCAGCTCACTTCCCGAGACAGGGCTAGCCGAGCAGTACTTC
CASSLPETGLAEQYF
>TRBJ2-3|-|TRBV3-1/TRBV3-2|-|12
TGTGCCAGCAGCCAAGATAGTAATACGCAGTATTTT
CASSQDSNTQYF
>TRBJ2-7|-|TRBV27|-|14
TGTGCCAGCAGTTATACAGGAGAAAACTACGAGCAGTACTTC
CASSYTGENYEQYF
>TRBJ1-2|-|TRBV14|TRBD1|17
TGTGCCAGCAGCCAAAGCCCCAGGACAGGGGAACCCTATGGCTACACCTTC
CASSQSPRTGEPYGYTF
>TRBJ1-2|few|TRBV24-1|-|14
TGTGCCACCAGTGATTCACAGGGAGATGGAGGCTACACCTTC
CATSDSQGDGGYTF
>TRBJ1-5|-|TRBV7-9|TRBD1|17
TGTGCCAGCAGCTTAGTATCGGGACAGGGGCGTCGTCAGCCCCAGCATTTT
CASSLVSGQGRRQPQHF
>TRBJ2-2|-|TRBV11-1|-|16
TGTGCCAGCAGCTTAGCGGGGGCCACAGGGACCGGGGAGCTGTTTTTT
CASSLAGATGTGELFF
>TRBJ1-5|-|TRBV7-2|-|15
TGTGCCAGCAGCTTAGATCCAGGGGAAGGTCAGCCCCAGCATTTT
CASSLDPGEGQPQHF
>TRBJ1-4|-|TRBV19|-|13
TGTGCCAGTAGTCTCGGGACTAATGAAAAACTGTTTTTT
CASSLGTNEKLFF
>TRBJ2-5|-|TRBV9|-|13
TGTGCCAGCAGCGTAGGGGGGGACGAGACCCAGTACTTC
CASSVGGDETQYF
>TRBJ2-3|-|TRBV7-2|TRBD1|14
TGTGCCAGCAGCTTCCTGACAGGGTCAGATACGCAGTATTTT
CASSFLTGSDTQYF
>TRBJ1-2|-|TRBV27|TRBD1|17
TGTGCCAGCAGTTTGGCGCCGGACAGGGGGCGCAGGTATGGCTACACCTTC
CASSLAPDRGRRYGYTF
>TRBJ1-4|once|TRBV7-9|TRBD1|15
TGTGCCAGCAGCTTAGGGGGGACAGGAATCCAAAAACTGTTTTTT
CASSLGGTGIQKLFF
>TRBJ1-1|-|TRBV5-6|-|14
TGTGCCAGCAGCTTTCAGGGGTCGGGCACTGAAGCTTTCTTT
CASSFQGSGTEAFF
>TRBJ1-1|-|TRBV5-4|-|14
TGTGCCAGCAGCTCACGGGGGATCGGCACTGAAGCTTTCTTT
CASSSRGIGTEAFF
>TRBJ1-6|-|TRBV7-9|-|15
TGTGCCAGCAGCCCCGCCCCCCGAGCGGGTTCACCCCTCCACTTT
CASSPAPRAGSPLHF
>TRBJ1-3|-|TRBV6-5|TRBD1|15
TGTGCCAGCACCGAGACAGGGCAGGTCGGAAACACCATATATTTT
CASTETGQVGNTIYF
>TRBJ2-7|-|TRBV19|TRBD2|15
TGTGCCAGTAGTACAGGGACTAGCGGAACCTACGAGCAGTACTTC
CASSTGTSGTYEQYF
>TRBJ2-2|-|TRBV2|-|14
TGTGCCAGCAGGGAGGACAGGAACACCGGGGAGCTGTTTTTT
CASREDRNTGELFF
>TRBJ1-4|-|TRBV7-9|TRBD1|14
TGTGCCAGCAGCTGGGGACAGGGCTACGAAAAACTGTTTTTT
CASSWGQGYEKLFF
>TRBJ2-2|-|TRBV11-3|-|14
TGTGCCAGCAGCTTTACGGGGAACACCGGGGAGCTGTTTTTT
CASSFTGNTGELFF
>TRBJ2-7|-|TRBV13|-|15
TGTGCCAGCAGTCCCACCCCCGGTCACTCCTACGAGCAGTACTTC
CASSPTPGHSYEQYF
>TRBJ1-2|-|TRBV10-2|TRBD1|14
TGCGCCAGCAGTGAGTCGGGACAGGGCAAGGGCTACACCTTC
CASSESGQGKGYTF
>TRBJ1-1|once|TRBV5-1|TRBD1|15
TGCGCCAGCAGCCCCCGACAGGGTCGTAAGACTGAAGCTTTCTTT
CASSPRQGRKTEAFF
>TRBJ2-5|-|TRBV18|TRBD2|17
TGTGCCAGCTCACCTGGGACTAGCGGGGGTTTCCAAGAGACCCAGTACTTC
CASSPGTSGGFQETQYF
>TRBJ1-2|-|TRBV19|-|12
TGTGCCAGTAGTGGACAGAGTTATGGCTACACCTTC
CASSGQSYGYTF
>TRBJ1-3|-|TRBV29-1|-|12
TGCAGCGTTGACGGGGAGGGGGACACCATATATTTT
CSVDGEGDTIYF
>TRBJ2-3|-|TRBV30|-|14
TGTGCCTGGAGTGTAGGGGTTTTCACAGATACGCAGTATTTT
CAWSVGVFTDTQYF
>TRBJ1-5|-|TRBV5-5|-|16
TGTGCCAGCAGCTTGGCCCCAGGGAATAGCAATCAGCCCCAGCATTTT
CASSLAPGNSNQPQHF